The sequence of this T cell receptor beta chain was determined in a study of T cell responses to AZD1222 COVID-19 vaccine (dated by TCRdb to the early 2020s). Context from the whole study: Because spike-specific TCR depth and breadth did not differ between the two schedules, AZD1222 recipients who got a second dose at roughly 4 weeks were pooled with those who got a second dose at roughly 12 weeks. Trial participants were enrolled into age subgroups of 18-55, 56-69 and 70-plus years, which contained 148, 28 and 57 TCR-sequenced participants, respectively. A total of about 240 trial participants underwent TCR sequencing, of whom nearly 210 received two doses of AZD1222 and around 26 received two doses of the MenACWY control vaccine.

What the authors observed across the whole study: The 56-69-year group was small, and its depth increase did not reach significance, likely because of low power. Spike-specific TCR breadth and depth rose significantly after two AZD1222 doses compared with day 0 and with MenACWY recipients. Conclusions about previously exposed vaccinees are limited, since just six AZD1222 recipients were seropositive for SARS-CoV-2 at baseline. Most participants were white British and females outnumbered males, and the authors suggested that clonal diversity may have been underestimated. Because no day 14 peak-response samples were available, the repertoires could be characterized only after the peak T cell response. CD4 TCRs associated with the vaccine covered the entire spike protein, and the dominant responses were in regions 160-218 and 743-854. Reportedly, almost half of the unique spike-specific TCRs recognized epitopes lying outside the regions that are mutated in the B.1.351 and B.1.1.7 variants.

Read against the paper, the sample's time point label means: baseline before first vaccination. Vaccinee samples came from UK trials COV001 and COV002, including a single-blind randomized controlled phase 2/3 trial of AZD1222 (ChAdOx1 nCoV-19) in healthy adults. Trial participant PBMC samples were collected at day 0 and day 28 after the second dose for TCRbeta chain sequencing. To note about this clone: Its target antigen remains unknown. The input lacks base qualities; no much larger clone sits a single base away.

The CDR3 regions of human TCRbeta chains were subjected to immunosequencing. The paper's data handling went like this. TCRs in the repertoires were matched against a reference library of SARS-CoV-2-specific TCRs that had been generated with the MIRA antigen-specificity platform. Breadth was defined as the fraction of unique TCRs that were SARS-CoV-2-associated, and depth was defined as the fraction of total T cells that were SARS-CoV-2-associated. Each spike-specific TCR was assigned to its reactive spike region and to a CD4 or CD8 class using the MIRA data. Log10-transformed breadth and depth values were compared by one-way ANOVA with Sidak's multiple comparisons tests. The clones in this table, taken by TCRdb from immuneACCESS, are in-frame only. Not every clone is retained; where verified, under half of the shortfall comes from an unresolved V gene, and the cause of the rest is unknown. Clone size and the V and J calls come from that table; the DNA yielded D and trimming. The sample includes 200,000 or so clones, with approximately 90% observed a single time. Of the sample, under 6.5% falls within the top ten clones.

CDR1 SEHNR and CDR2 FQNEAQ are derived from the germline V gene (reference sequence). Trimming costs V 2 bases and J 4 bases, and their ends lie 12 bases apart. Reading from cysteine to phenylalanine, the CDR3 counts 16 amino acids. Just the 48-base CDR3 DNA is kept, in frame starting at base 1. Sequences were derived from peripheral blood, sampled on day 0 of AZD1222 vaccination. Recombination connected TRBV7-9 to TRBJ1-6, with the D gene not clear enough to name. The clonotype comes from an adult in good health. The nucleotides are TGTGCCAGCAGCTTACCGGGAACCTTGTATAATTCACCCCTCCACTTT. Translated, this is CASSLPGTLYNSPLHF.